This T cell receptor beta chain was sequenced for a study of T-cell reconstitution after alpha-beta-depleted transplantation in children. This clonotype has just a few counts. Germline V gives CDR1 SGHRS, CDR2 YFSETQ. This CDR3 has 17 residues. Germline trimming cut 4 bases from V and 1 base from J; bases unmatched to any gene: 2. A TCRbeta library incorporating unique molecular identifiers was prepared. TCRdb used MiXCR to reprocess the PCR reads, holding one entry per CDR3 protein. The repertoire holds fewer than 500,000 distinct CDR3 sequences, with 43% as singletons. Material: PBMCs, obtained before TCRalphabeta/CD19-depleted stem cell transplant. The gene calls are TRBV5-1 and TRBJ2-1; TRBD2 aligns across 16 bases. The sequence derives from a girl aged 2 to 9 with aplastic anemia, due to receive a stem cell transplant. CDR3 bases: TGCGCCAGCAGCATGGGACTAGCGGGAGGGTCCTACAATGAGCAGTTCTTC. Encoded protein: CASSMGLAGGSYNEQFF.